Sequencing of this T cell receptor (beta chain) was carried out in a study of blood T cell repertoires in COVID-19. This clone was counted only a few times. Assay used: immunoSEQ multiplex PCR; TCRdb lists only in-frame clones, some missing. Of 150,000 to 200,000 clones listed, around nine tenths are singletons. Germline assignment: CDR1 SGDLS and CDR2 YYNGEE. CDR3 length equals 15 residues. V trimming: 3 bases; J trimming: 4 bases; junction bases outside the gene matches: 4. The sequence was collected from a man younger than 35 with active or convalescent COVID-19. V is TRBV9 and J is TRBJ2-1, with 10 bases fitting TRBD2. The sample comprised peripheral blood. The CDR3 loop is CASSAGTSVYNEQFF. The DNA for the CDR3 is TGTGCCAGCAGCGCCGGGACTAGCGTATACAATGAGCAGTTCTTC.